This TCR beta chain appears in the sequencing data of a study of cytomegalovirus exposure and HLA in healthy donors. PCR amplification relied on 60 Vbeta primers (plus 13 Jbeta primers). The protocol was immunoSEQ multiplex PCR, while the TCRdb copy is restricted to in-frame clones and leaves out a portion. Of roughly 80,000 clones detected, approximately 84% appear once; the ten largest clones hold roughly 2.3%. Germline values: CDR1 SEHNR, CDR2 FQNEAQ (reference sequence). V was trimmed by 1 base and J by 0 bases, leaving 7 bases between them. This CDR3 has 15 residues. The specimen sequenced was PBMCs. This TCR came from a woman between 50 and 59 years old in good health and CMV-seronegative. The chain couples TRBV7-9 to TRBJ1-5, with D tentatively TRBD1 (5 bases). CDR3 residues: CASSLGGLSNQPQHF. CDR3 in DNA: TGTGCCAGCAGCTTAGGGGGACTTAGCAATCAGCCCCAGCATTTT.